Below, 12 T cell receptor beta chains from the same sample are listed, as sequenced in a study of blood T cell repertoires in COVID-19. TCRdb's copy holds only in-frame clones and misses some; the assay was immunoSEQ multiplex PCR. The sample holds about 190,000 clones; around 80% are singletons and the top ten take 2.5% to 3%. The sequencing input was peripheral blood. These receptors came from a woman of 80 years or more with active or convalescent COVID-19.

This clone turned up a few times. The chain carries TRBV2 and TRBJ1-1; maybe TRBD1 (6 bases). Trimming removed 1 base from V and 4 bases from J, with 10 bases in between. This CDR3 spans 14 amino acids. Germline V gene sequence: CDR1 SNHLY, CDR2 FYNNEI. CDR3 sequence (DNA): TGTGCCAGCAGTGAAGGTTCCAGGGGCACTGAAGCTTTCTTT. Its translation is CASSEGSRGTEAFF. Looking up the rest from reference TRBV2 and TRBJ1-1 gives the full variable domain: EPEVTQTPSHQVTQMGQEVILRCVPISNHLYFYWYRQILGQKVEFLVSFYNNEISEKSEIFDDQFSVERPDGSNFTLKIRSTKLEDSAMYFCASSEGSRGTEAFFGQGTRLTVV.

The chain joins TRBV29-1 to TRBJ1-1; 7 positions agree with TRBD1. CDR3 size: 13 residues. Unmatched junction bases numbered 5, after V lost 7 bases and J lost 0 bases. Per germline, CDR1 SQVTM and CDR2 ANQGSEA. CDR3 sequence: CSARGSMNTEAFF. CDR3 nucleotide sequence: TGCAGCGCCAGGGGGTCAATGAACACTGAAGCTTTCTTT.

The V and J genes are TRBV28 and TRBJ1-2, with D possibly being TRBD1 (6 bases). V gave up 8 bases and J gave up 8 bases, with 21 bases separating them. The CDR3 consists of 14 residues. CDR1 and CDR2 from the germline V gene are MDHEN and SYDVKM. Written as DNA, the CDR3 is TGTGCCAGCGAGAATGCTGACAGGTTAAGGGGCTACACCTTC. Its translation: CASENADRLRGYTF.

The CDR3 spells CASSARGGWGSPLHF. CDR3 nucleotides: TGTGCCAGCAGCGCCCGGGGAGGGTGGGGTTCACCCCTCCACTTT. V gene TRBV27 combines with J gene TRBJ1-6; D is unclear. The CDR3 has 15 amino acids. Germline CDR1 is MNHEY and CDR2 is SMNVEV (reference sequence). Trimming removed 6 bases from V and 9 bases from J, with 18 bases in between.

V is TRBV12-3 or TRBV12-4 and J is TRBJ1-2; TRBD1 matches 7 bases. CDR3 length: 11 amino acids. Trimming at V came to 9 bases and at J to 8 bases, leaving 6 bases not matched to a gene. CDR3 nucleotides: TGTGCCAGTCGACAGGGTCGGGGCTACACCTTC. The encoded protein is CASRQGRGYTF.

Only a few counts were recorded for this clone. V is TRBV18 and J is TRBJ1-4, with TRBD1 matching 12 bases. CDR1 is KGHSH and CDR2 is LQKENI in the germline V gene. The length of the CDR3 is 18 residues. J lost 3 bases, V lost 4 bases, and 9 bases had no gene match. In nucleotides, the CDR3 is TGTGCCAGCTCACGCCCGGGACAGGGGGCGGCCTCTAATGAAAAACTGTTTTTT. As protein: CASSRPGQGAASNEKLFF.

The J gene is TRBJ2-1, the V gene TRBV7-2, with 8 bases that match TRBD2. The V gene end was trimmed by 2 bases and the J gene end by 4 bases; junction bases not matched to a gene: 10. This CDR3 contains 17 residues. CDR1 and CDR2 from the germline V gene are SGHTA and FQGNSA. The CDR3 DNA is TGTGCCAGCAGCTTAAGGCCCCCGGGACTAGAGTACAATGAGCAGTTCTTC. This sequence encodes CASSLRPPGLEYNEQFF.

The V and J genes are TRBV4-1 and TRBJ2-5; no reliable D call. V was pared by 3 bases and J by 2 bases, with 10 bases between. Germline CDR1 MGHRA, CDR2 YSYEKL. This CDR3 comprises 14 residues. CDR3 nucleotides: TGCGCCAGCAGCCATATACACGATCAAGAGACCCAGTACTTC. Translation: CASSHIHDQETQYF.

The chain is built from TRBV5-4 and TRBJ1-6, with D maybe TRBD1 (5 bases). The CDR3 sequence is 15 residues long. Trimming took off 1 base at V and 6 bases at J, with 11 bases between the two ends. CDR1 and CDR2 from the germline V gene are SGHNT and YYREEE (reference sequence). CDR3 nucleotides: TGTGCCAGCAGCTTGCAGGGTTCGGGTAATTCACCCCTCCACTTT. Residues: CASSLQGSGNSPLHF.

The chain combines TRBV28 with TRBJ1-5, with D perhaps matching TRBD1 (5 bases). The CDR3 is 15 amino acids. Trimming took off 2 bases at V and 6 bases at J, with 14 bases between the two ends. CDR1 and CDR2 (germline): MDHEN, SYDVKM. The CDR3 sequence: CASSLSPRDVQPQHF. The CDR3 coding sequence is TGTGCCAGCAGTTTAAGCCCCAGGGATGTTCAGCCCCAGCATTTT.

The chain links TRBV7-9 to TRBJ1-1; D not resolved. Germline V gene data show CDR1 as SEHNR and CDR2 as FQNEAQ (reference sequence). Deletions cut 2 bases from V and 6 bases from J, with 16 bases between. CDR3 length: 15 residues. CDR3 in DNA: TGTGCCAGCAGCTTAAGCAAGAGGGCAGCCTCTGAAGCTTTCTTT. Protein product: CASSLSKRAASEAFF.

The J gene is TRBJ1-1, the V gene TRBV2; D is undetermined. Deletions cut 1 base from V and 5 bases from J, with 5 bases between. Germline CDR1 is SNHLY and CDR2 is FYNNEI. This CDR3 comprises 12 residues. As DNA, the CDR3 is TGTGCCAGCAGTGAAGGGGAGACTGAAGCTTTCTTT. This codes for CASSEGETEAFF.